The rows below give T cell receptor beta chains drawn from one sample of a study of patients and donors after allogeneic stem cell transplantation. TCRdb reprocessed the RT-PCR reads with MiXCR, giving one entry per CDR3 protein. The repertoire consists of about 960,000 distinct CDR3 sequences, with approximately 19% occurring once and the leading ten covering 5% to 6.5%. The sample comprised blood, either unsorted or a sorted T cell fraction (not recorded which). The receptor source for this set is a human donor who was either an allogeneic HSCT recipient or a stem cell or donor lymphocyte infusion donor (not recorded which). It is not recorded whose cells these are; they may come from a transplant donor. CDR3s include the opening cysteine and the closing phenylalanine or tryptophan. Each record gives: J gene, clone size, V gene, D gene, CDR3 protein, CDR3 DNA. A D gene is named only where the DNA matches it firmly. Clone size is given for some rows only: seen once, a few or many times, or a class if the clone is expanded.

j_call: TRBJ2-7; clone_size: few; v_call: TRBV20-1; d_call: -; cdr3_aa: CSATPVGQGPYEQYF; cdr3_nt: TGCAGTGCTACACCCGTAGGGCAGGGACCCTACGAGCAGTACTTC
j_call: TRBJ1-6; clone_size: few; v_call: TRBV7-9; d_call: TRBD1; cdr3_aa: CASSRPSLWDSPSLHF; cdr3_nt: TGTGCCAGCAGCCGACCCTCTCTCTGGGACAGTCCATCCCTCCACTTT
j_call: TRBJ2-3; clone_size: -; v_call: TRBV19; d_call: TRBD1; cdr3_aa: CASTYRQGASDTQYF; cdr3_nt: TGTGCCAGTACCTATCGACAGGGGGCTTCAGATACGCAGTATTTT
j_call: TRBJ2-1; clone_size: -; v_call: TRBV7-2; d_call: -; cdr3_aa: CASRLVQEQFF; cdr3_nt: TGTGCCAGCCGCCTAGTCCAGGAGCAGTTCTTC
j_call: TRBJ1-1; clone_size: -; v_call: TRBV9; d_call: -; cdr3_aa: CASSVRINTEAFF; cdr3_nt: TGTGCCAGCAGCGTCAGGATTAACACTGAAGCTTTCTTT
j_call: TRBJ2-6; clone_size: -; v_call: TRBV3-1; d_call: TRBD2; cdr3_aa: CASSHPLAPLTF; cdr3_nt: TGTGCCAGCAGCCACCCACTAGCGCCCCTGACTTTC
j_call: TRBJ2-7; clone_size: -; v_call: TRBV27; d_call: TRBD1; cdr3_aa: CASSFSGTDTYEQYF; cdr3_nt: TGTGCCAGCAGTTTCTCCGGGACAGATACCTACGAGCAGTACTTC
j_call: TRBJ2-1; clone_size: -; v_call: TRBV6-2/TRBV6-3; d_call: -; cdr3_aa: CASSITLTGLSTDNEQFF; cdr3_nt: TGTGCCAGCAGCATTACCTTAACAGGTCTCAGTACGGACAATGAGCAGTTCTTC
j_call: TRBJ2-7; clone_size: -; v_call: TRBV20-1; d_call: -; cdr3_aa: CSASPTTLVREQYF; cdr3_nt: TGCAGTGCTAGCCCCACTACTTTGGTGAGAGAGCAGTACTTC
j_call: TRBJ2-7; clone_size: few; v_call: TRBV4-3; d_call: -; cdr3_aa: CASSPTGGAQEQYF; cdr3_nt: TGCGCCAGCAGCCCCACTGGGGGGGCGCAAGAGCAGTACTTC
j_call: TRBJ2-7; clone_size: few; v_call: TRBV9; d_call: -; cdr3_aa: CASSVDQGGEQYF; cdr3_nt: TGTGCCAGCAGCGTAGATCAAGGGGGCGAGCAGTACTTC
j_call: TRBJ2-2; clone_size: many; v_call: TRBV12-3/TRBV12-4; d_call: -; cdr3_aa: CASSFVEVAGELFF; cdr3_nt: TGTGCCAGCAGTTTTGTGGAGGTCGCCGGGGAGCTGTTTTTT
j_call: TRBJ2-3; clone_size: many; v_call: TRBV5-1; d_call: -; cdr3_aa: CASSLELSDTQYF; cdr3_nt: TGCGCCAGCAGCTTGGAACTATCAGATACGCAGTATTTT
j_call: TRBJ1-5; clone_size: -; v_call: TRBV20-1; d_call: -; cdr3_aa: CSAQPTPTGSGQPQHF; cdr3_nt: TGCAGTGCGCAACCCACTCCTACAGGGTCGGGGCAGCCCCAGCATTTT
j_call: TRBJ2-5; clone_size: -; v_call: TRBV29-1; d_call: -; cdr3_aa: CSVVGRSETQYF; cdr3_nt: TGCAGCGTTGTTGGGAGATCGGAGACCCAGTACTTC
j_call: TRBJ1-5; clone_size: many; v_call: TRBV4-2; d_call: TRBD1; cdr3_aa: CASSQGTGVGPQHF; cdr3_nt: TGTGCCAGCAGCCAAGGGACAGGGGTCGGCCCCCAGCATTTT
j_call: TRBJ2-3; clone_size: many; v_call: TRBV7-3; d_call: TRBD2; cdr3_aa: CASSSVGSGGARDTQYF; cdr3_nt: TGTGCCAGCAGCTCAGTTGGGAGCGGGGGGGCTCGAGATACGCAGTATTTT
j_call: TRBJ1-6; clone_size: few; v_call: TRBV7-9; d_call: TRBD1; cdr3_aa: CASSLGGRTGRNSPLHF; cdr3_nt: TGTGCCAGCAGCTTAGGGGGACGGACAGGGCGGAATTCACCCCTCCACTTT
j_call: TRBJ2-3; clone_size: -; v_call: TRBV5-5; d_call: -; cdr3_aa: CASSLRLATDTQYF; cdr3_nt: TGTGCCAGCAGCTTGAGGCTAGCGACAGATACGCAGTATTTT
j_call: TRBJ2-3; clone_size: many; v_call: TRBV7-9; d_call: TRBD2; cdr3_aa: CASSPRGFQTDTQYF; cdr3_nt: TGTGCCAGCAGCCCGCGGGGGTTTCAGACAGATACGCAGTATTTT
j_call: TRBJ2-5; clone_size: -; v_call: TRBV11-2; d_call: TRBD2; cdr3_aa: CASSLGTSGRWETQYF; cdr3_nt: TGTGCCAGCAGCTTAGGGACTAGCGGGAGGTGGGAGACCCAGTACTTC
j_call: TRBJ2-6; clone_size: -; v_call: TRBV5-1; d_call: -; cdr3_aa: CASSKLSGANVLTF; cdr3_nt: TGCGCCAGCAGCAAACTCTCTGGGGCCAACGTCCTGACTTTC
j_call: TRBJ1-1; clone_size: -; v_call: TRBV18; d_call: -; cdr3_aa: CASSPQWGTEAFF; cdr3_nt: TGTGCCAGCTCACCACAGTGGGGCACTGAAGCTTTCTTT
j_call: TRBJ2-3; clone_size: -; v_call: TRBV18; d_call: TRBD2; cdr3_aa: CASSPLRVGLAEFTDTQYF; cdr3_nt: TGTGCCAGCTCTCCCCTCAGGGTGGGACTAGCGGAGTTCACAGATACGCAGTATTTT
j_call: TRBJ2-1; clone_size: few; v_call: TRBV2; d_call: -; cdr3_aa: CASSEKPSSYNEQFF; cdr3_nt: TGTGCCAGCAGTGAAAAGCCGAGCTCCTACAATGAGCAGTTCTTC